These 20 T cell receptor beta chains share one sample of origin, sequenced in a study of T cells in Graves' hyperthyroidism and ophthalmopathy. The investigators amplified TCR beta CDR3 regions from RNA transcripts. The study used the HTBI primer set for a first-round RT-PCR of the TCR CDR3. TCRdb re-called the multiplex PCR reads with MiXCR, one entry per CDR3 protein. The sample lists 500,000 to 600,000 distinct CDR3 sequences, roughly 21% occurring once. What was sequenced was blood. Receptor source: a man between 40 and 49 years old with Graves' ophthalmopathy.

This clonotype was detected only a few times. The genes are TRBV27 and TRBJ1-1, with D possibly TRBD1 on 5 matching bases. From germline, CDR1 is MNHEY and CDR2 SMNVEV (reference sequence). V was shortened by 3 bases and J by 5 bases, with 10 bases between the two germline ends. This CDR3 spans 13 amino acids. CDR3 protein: CASSFGEGTEAFF. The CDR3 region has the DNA TGTGCCAGCAGTTTCGGGGAGGGGACTGAAGCTTTCTTT.

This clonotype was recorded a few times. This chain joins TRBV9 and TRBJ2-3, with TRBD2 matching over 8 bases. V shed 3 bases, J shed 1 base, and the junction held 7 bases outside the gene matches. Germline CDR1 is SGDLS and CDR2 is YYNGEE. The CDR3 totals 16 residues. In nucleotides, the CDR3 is TGTGCCAGCAGCGCTACTAGCGGTGATGGCACAGATACGCAGTATTTT. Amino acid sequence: CASSATSGDGTDTQYF.

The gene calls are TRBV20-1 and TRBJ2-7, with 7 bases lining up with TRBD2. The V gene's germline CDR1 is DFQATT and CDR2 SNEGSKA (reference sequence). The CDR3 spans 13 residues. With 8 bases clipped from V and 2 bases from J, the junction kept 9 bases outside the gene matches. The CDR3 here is CSLNLAETYEQYF. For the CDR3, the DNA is TGCAGTCTAAACCTAGCGGAAACCTACGAGCAGTACTTC.

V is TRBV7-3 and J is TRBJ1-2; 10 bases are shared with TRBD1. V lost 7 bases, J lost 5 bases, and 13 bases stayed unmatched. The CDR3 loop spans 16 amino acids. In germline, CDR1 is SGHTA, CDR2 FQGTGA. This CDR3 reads CASISDRGSLAYGYTF. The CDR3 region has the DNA TGTGCCAGCATCTCGGACAGGGGGAGTCTGGCGTATGGCTACACCTTC.

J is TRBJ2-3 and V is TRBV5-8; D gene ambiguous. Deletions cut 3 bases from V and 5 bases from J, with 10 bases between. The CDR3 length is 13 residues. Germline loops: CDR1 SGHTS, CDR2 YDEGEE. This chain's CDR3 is CASSSYRGDTQYF. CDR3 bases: TGTGCCAGCAGCTCGTACCGTGGAGATACGCAGTATTTT.

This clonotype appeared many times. CDR3 in amino acids: CASSPFSGRAYEQYF. The CDR3 nucleotides are TGTGCCAGCAGCCCTTTCAGCGGGAGGGCCTACGAGCAGTACTTC. The chain employs TRBV14 and TRBJ2-7, with 10 bases aligning to TRBD2. Germline CDR1 and CDR2: SGHDN and FVKESK. J lost 2 bases, V lost 4 bases, and 5 bases had no gene match. The CDR3 is 15 amino acids.

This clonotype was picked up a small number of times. The CDR3 DNA sequence: TGTGCCAGCAGTTTACGGCGGGGAAACGCCTACGAGCAGTACTTC. Amino acids: CASSLRRGNAYEQYF. The chain carries TRBV6-5 and TRBJ2-7; a weak D match, TRBD2 (6 bases). There are 15 residues in the CDR3. Trimming cost V 4 bases and J 2 bases, with 15 bases left between them. Germline CDR1 is MNHEY and CDR2 is SVGAGI.

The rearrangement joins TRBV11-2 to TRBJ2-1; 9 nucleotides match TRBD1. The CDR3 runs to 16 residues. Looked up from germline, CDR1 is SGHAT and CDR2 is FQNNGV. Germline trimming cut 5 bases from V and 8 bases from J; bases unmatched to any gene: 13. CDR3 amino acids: CASSQDDRGGQYEQFF. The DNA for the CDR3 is TGTGCCAGCAGCCAAGATGACAGGGGGGGCCAATATGAGCAGTTCTTC.

The CDR3 nucleotides read TGTGCCAGCAGCTCCCCCAAGCGGCTGTATACGCAGTATTTT. This gives the protein CASSSPKRLYTQYF. The rearrangement links TRBV7-2 to TRBJ2-3; a possible D gene is TRBD2 (5 bases). V was shortened by 4 bases and J by 7 bases, with 15 bases between the two germline ends. The CDR3 is made up of 14 amino acids. Germline V lookup: CDR1 SGHTA, CDR2 FQGNSA.

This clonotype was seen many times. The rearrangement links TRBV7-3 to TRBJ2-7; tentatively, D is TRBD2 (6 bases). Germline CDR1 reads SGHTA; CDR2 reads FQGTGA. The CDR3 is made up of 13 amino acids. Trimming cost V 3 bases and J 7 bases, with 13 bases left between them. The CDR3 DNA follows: TGTGCCAGCAGCTTTGACGGGACTCGGGAGCAGTACTTC. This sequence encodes CASSFDGTREQYF.

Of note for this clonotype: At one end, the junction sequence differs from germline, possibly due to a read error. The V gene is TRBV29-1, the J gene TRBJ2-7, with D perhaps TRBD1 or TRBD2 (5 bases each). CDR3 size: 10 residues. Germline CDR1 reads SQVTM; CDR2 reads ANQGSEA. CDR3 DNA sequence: TGCAGCGTGGGGGAATACGAGCAGCACTTC. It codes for CSVGEYEQHF.

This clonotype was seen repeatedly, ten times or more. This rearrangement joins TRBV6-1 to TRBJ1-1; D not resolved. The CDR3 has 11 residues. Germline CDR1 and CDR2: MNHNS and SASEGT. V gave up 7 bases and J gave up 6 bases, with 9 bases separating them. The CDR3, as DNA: TGTGCCAGCATCACAGTCCCTGAAGCTTTCTTT. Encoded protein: CASITVPEAFF.

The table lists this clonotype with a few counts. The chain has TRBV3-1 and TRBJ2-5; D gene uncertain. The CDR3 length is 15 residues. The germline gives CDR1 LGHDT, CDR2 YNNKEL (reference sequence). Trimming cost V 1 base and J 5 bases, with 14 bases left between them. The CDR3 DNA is TGTGCCAGCAGCCAAGGTAGGGCCCAACGGGAGACCCAGTACTTC. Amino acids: CASSQGRAQRETQYF.

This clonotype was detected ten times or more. The CDR3 DNA follows: TGTGCCAGCAGTTCCAGGAAAGAGGGTTCTCAAGAGACCCAGTACTTC. Its translation is CASSSRKEGSQETQYF. This chain links TRBV6-2 or TRBV6-3 with TRBJ2-5, with D maybe TRBD2 (5 bases). The germline V and J ends were trimmed by 4 bases and 2 bases, with 17 bases remaining between them. Germline assignment: CDR1 MNHEY and CDR2 SVGEGT. This CDR3 is 16 amino acids long.

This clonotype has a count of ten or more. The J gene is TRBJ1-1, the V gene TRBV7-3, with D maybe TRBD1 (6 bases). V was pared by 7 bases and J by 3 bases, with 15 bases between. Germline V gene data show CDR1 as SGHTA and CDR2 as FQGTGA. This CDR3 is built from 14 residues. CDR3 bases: TGTGCCAGCAAACCACAGGGTCTGGACACTGAAGCTTTCTTT. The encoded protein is CASKPQGLDTEAFF.

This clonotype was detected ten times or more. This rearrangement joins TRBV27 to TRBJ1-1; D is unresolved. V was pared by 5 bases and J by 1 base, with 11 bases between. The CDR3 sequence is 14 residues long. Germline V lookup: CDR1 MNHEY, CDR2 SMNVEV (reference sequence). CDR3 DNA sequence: TGTGCCAGCAGTCTAACCAGTGGGAACACTGAAGCTTTCTTT. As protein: CASSLTSGNTEAFF.

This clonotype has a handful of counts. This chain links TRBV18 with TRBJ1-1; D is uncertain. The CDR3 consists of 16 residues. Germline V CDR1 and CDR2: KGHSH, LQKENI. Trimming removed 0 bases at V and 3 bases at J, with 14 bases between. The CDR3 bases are TGTGCCAGCTCACCACCGAATTTAGGCGCGTACACTGAAGCTTTCTTT. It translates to CASSPPNLGAYTEAFF.

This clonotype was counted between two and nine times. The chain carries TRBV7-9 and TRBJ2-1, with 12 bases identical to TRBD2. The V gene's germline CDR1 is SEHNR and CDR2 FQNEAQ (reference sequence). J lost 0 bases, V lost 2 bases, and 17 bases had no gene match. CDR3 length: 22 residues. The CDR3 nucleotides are TGTGCCAGCAGCTTACCCTCCTCTAGCGGGAGGGCCAATACTTCCTCCTACAATGAGCAGTTCTTC. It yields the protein CASSLPSSSGRANTSSYNEQFF.

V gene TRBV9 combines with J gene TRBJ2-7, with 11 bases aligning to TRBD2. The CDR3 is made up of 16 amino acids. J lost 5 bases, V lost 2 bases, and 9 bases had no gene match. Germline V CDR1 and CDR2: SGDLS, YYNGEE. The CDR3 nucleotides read TGTGCCAGCAGCGTCGTAGCGGGGGGGAGCCCCCACGAGCAGTACTTC. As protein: CASSVVAGGSPHEQYF. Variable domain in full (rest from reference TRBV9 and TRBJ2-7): DSGVTQTPKHLITATGQRVTLRCSPRSGDLSVYWYQQSLDQGLQFLIQYYNGEERAKGNILERFSAQQFPDLHSELNLSSLELGDSALYFCASSVVAGGSPHEQYFGPGTRLTVT.

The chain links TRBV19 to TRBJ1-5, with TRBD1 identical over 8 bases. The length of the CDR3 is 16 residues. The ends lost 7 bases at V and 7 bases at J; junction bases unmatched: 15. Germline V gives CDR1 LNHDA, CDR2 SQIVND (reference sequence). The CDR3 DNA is TGTGCCAGTACTCAACTGGACAGGGTCGGCGGACAGCCCCAGCATTTT. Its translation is CASTQLDRVGGQPQHF.